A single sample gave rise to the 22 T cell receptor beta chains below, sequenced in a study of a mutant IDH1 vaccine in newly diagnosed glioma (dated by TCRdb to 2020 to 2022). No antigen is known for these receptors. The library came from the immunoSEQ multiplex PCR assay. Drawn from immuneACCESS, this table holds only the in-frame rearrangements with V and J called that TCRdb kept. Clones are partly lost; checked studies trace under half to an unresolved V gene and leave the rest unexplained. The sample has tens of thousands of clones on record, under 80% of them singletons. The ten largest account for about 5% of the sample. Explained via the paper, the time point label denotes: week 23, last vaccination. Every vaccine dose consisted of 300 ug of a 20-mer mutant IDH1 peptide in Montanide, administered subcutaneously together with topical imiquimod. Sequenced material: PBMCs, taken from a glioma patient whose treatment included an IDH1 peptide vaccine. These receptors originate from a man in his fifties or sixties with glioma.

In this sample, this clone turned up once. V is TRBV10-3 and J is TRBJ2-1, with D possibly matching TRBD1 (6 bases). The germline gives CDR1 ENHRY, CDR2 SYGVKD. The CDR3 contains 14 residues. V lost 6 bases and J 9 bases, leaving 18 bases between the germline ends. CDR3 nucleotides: TGTGCCATCAGCTCCAGCCAGGGGTCGAGTGAGCAGTTCTTC. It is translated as CAISSSQGSSEQFF.

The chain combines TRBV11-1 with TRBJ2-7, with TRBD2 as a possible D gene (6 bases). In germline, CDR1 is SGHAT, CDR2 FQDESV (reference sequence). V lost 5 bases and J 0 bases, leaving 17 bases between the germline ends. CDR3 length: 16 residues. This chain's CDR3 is CASSLPRDSFSYEQYF. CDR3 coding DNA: TGTGCCAGCAGCCTACCACGGGACTCATTCTCCTACGAGCAGTACTTC. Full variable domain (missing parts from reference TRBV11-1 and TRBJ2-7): EAEVAQSPRYKITEKSQAVAFWCDPISGHATLYWYRQILGQGPELLVQFQDESVVDDSQLPKDRFSAERLKGVDSTLKIQPAELGDSAMYLCASSLPRDSFSYEQYFGPGTRLTVT.

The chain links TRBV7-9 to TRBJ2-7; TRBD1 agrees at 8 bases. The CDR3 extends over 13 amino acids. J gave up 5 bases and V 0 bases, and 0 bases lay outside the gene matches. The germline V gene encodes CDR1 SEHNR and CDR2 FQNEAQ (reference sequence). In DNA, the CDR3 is TGTGCCAGCAGCTTAGCGGACAGGGACGAGCAGTACTTC. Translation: CASSLADRDEQYF. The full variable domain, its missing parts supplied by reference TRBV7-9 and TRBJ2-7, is DTGVSQNPRHKITKRGQNVTFRCDPISEHNRLYWYRQTLGQGPEFLTYFQNEAQLEKSRLLSDRFSAERPKGSFSTLEIQRTEQGDSAMYLCASSLADRDEQYFGPGTRLTVT.

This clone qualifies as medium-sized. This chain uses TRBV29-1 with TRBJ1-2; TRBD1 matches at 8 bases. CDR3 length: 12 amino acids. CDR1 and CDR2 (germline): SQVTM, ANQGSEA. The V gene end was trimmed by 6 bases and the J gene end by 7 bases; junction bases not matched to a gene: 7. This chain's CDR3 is CSVLRQGFGYTF. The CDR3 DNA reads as TGCAGCGTCCTAAGACAGGGGTTTGGCTACACCTTC.

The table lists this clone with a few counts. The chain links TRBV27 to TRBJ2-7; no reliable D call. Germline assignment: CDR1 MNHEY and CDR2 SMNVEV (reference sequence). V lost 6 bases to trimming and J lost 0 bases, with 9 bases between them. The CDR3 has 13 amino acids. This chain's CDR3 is CASRRLRSYEQYF. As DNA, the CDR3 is TGTGCCAGCAGGCGGCTACGCTCCTACGAGCAGTACTTC.

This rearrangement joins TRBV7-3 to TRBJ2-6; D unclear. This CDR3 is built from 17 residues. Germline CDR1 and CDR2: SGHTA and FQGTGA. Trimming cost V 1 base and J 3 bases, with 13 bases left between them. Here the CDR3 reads CASSLMAGVDGANVLTF. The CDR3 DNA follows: TGTGCCAGCAGCTTAATGGCAGGAGTAGATGGGGCCAACGTCCTGACTTTC.

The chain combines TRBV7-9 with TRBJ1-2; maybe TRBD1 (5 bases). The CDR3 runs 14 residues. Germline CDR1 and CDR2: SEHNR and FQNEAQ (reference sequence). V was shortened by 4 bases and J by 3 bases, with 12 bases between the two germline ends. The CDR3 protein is CASSWSGDDYGYTF. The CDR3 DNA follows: TGTGCCAGCAGCTGGAGTGGGGACGACTATGGCTACACCTTC.

CDR3 DNA: TGTGCCAGCTCACCGGGCCGACAGGGCAAGGACACTGAAGCTTTCTTT. Translating it yields CASSPGRQGKDTEAFF. The chain has TRBV18 and TRBJ1-1; TRBD1 aligns across 7 bases. Trimming at V came to 3 bases and at J to 3 bases, leaving 10 bases not matched to a gene. The CDR3 runs to 16 residues. From germline, CDR1 is KGHSH and CDR2 LQKENI.

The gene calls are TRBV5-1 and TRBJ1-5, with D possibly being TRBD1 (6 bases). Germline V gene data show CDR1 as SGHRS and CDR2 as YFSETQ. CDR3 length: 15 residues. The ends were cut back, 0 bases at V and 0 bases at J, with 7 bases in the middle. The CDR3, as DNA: TGCGCCAGCAGCTTGGCAGGGGATAGCAATCAGCCCCAGCATTTT. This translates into CASSLAGDSNQPQHF.

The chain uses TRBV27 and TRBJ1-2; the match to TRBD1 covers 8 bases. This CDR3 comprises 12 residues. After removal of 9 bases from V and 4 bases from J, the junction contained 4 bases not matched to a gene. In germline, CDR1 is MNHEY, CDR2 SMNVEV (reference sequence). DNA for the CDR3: TGTGCCAGTAGCACAGGGGGCTATGGCTACACCTTC. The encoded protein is CASSTGGYGYTF.

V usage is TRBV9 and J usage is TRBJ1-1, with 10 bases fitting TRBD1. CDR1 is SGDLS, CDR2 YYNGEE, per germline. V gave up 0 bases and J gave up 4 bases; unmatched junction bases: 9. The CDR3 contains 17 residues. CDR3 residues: CASSVDLSGDRGTEAFF. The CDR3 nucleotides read TGTGCCAGCAGCGTAGATCTATCAGGGGACAGGGGCACTGAAGCTTTCTTT.

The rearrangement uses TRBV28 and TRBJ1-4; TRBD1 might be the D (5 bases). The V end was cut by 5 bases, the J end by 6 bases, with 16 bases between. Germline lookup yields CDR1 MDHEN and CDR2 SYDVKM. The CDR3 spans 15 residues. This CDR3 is CASSLTGGRDEKLFF. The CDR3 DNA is TGTGCCAGCAGTCTCACGGGGGGTAGGGATGAAAAACTGTTTTTT.

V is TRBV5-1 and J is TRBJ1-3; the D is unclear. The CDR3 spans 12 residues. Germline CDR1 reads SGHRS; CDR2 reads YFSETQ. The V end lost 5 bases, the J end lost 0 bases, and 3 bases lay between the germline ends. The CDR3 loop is CASRSSGNTIYF. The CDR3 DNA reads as TGCGCCAGCAGAAGCTCTGGAAACACCATATATTTT. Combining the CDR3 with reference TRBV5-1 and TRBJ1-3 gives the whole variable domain KAGVTQTPRYLIKTRGQQVTLSCSPISGHRSVSWYQQTPGQGLQFLFEYFSETQRNKGNFPGRFSGRQFSNSRSEMNVSTLELGDSALYLCASRSSGNTIYFGEGSWLTVV.

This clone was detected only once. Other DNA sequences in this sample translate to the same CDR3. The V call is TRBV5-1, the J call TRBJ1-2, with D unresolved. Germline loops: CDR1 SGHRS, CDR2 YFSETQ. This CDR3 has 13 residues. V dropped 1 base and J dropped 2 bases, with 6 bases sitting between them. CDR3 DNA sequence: TGCGCCAGCAGCTTGACGGCCAACTATGGCTACACCTTC. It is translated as CASSLTANYGYTF.

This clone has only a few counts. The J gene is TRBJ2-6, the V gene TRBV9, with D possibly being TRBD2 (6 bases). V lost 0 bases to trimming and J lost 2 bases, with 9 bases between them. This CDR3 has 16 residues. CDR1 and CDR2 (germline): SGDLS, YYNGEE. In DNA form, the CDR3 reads TGTGCCAGCAGCGTAGTAGGAGGGGCTGGGGCCAACGTCCTGACTTTC. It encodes CASSVVGGAGANVLTF.

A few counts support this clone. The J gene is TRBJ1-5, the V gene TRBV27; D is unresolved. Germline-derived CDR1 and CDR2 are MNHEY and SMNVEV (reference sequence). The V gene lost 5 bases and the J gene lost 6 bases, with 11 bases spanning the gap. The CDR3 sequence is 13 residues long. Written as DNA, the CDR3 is TGTGCCAGCAGTCCCTACCCCCCTCAGCCCCAGCATTTT. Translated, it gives CASSPYPPQPQHF.

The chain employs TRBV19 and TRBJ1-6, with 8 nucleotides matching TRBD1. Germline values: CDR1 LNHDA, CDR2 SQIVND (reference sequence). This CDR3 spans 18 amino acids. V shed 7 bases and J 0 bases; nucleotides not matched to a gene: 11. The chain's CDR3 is CASKLRTGMSSYNSPLHF. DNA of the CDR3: TGTGCCAGTAAGCTTCGGACAGGGATGAGCTCCTATAATTCACCCCTCCACTTT.

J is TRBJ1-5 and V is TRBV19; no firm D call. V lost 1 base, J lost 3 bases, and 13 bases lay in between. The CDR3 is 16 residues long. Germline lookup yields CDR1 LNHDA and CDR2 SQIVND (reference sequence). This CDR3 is CASSIVEGLANQPQHF. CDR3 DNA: TGTGCCAGTAGTATAGTCGAGGGCCTCGCCAATCAGCCCCAGCATTTT.

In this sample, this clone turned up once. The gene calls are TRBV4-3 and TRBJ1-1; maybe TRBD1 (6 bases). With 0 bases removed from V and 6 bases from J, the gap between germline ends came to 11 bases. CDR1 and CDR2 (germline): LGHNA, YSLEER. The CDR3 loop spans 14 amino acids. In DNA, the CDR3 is TGCGCCAGCAGCCAAGACCAGGGGAGATCTGAAGCTTTCTTT. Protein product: CASSQDQGRSEAFF.

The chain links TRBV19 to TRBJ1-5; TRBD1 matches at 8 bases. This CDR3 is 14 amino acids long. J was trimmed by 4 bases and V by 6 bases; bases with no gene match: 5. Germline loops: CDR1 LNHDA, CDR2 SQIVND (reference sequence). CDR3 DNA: TGTGCCAGTAGAGACAGGGGCGATAATCAGCCCCAGCATTTT. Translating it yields CASRDRGDNQPQHF.

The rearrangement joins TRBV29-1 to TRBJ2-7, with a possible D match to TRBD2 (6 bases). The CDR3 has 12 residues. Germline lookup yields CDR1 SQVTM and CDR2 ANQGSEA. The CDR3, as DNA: TGCAGACCTCCGGGAGCCCCCTACGAGCAGTACTTC. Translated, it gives CRPPGAPYEQYF.

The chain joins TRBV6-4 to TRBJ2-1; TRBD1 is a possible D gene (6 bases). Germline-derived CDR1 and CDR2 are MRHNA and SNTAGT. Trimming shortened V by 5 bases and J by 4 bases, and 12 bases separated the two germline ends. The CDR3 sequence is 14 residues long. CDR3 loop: CASSRGQSYNEQFF. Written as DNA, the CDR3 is TGTGCCAGCAGTAGAGGACAGAGTTACAATGAGCAGTTCTTC.